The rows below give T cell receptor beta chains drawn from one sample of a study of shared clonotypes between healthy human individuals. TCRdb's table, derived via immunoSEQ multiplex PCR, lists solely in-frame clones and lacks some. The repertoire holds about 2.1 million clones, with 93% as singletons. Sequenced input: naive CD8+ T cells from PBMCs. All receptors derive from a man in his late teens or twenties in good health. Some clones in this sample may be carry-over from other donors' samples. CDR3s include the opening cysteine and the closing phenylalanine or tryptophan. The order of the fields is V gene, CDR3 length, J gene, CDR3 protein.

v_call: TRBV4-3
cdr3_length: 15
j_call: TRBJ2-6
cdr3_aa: CASSHGRRSANVLTF

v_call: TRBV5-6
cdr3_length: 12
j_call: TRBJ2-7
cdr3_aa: CASSQEGGEQYF

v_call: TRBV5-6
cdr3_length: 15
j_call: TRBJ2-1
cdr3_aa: CASSLGAGPYNEQFF

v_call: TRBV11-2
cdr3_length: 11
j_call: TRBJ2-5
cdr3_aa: CASSTPEAQYF

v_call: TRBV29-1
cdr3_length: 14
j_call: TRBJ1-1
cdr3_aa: CSVSAGTANTEAFF

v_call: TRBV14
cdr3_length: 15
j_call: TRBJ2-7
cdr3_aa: CASSQVIGVYDEQYF

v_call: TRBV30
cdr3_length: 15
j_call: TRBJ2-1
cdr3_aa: CAWSDAGGSWNEQFF

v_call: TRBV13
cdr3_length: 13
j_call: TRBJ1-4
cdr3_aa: CASSIRHEEKLFF

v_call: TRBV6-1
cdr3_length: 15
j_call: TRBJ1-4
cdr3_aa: CASSDSRRANEKLFF

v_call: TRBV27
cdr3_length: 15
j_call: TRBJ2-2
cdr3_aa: CATATGQVHTGELFF

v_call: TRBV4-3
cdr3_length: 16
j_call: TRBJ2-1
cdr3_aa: CASSQVVTRLAAEQFF

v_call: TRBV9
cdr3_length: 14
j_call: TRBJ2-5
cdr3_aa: CASSVVATAETQYF

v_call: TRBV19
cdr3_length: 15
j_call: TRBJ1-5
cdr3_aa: CASSILGISNQPQHF

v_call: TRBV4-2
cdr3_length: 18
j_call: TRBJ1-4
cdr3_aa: CASSQEYQGLLPNEKLFF

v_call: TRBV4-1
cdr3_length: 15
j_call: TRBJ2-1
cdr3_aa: CASSQMDGLYNEQFF

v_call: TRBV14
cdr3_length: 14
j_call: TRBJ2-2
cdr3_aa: CASSLGLNTGELFF

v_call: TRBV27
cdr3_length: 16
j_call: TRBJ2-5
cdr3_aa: CASSYRPGTEPETQYF

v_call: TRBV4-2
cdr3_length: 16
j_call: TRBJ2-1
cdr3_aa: CASSQAGTVTGGEQFF

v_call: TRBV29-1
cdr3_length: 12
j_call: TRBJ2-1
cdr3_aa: CSVHKREDEQFF

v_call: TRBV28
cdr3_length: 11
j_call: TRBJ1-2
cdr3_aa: CASRVGYGYTF

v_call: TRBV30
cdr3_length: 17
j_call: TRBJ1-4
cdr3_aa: CAWSHRDRGLSNEKLFF

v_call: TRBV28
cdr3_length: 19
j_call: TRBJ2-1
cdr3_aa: CATDLGQRIAGSIYNEQFF

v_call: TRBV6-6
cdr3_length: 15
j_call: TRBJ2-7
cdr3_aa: CASSWGEIESYEQYF

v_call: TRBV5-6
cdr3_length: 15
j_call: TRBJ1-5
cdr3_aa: CASSLGGPDNQPQHF

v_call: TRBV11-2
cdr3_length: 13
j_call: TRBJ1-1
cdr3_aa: CASSIGTGSEAFF

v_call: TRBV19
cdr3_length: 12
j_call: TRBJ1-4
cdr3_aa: CASRTRGEKLFF

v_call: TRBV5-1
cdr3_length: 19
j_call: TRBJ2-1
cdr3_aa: CASSFHHTTSGRFDNEQFF

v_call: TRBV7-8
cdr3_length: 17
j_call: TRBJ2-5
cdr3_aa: CASSLELAGGRSETQYF

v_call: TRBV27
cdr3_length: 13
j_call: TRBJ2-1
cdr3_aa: CASSSPPGNEQFF

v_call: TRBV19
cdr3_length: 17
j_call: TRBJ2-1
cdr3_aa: CASSIEIVLTGENEQFF

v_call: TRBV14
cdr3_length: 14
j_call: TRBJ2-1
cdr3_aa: CASSQGTGSAEQFF

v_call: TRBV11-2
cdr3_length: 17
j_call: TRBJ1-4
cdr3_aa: CASSARAMTGEDEKLFF

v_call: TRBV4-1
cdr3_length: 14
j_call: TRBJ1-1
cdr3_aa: CASSQETGNTEAFF

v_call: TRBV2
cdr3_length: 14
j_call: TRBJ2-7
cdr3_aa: CASSTGRIPYEQYF

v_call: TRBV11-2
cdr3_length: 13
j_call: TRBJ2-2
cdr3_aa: CASSPRQPGELFF

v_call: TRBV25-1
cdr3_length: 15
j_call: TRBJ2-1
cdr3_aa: CASSKREGHFHEQFF

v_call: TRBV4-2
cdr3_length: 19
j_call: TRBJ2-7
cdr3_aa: CASSQEVRGLAVFGYEQYF

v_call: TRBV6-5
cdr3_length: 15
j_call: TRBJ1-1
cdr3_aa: CASSSPGTGATEAFF

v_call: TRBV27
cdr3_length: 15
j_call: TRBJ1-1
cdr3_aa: CASSPWTGGNTEAFF

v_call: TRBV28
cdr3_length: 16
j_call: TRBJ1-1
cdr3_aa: CASSLLGSTMNTEAFF

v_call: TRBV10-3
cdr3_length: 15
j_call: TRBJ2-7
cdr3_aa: CAISDSLSRAYEQYF

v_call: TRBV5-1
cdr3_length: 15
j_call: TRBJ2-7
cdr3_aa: CASSLGPSGNYEQYF

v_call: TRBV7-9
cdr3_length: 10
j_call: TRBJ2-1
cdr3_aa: CASSYGEQFF

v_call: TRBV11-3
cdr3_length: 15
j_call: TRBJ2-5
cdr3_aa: CASSPGTSGQETQYF

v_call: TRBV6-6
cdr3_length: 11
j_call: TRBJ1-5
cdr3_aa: CASTQGGPQHF